This is a list of T cell receptor beta chains from one sample in a study of Graves' ophthalmopathy and Graves' hyperthyroidism. TCRdb independently ran MiXCR on the multiplex PCR reads; one entry per CDR3 protein. The table includes 450,000 to 600,000 distinct CDR3 sequences, 39% detected once. Sequenced input: peripheral blood or thyroid tissue (not recorded which). The receptor set was obtained from an adult man with Graves' hyperthyroidism. The CDR3 runs from the conserved cysteine through the conserved F or W. The D gene is left open where the match is weak. Size is stated for part of the rows, as once, few or many counts, or as a class when the clone is expanded.

V gene	D gene	J gene	clone size	CDR3 DNA	CDR3 protein
TRBV27	TRBD1	TRBJ2-7	-	TGTGCCAGCAGTTTTGCCAACAGGGGCTACGAGCAGTACTTC	CASSFANRGYEQYF
TRBV15	-	TRBJ2-5	-	TGTGCCACCAGCAGAGAGACAGCCTCGGAGACCCAGTACTTC	CATSRETASETQYF
TRBV16	-	TRBJ2-7	-	TGTGCCAGCAGCCAATTATTCGGCAGGGAAAATAGGCCCTACGAACAGTACTTC	CASSQLFGRENRPYEQYF
TRBV20-1	TRBD1	TRBJ1-1	-	TGCAGCGCTGGGACTAGCGGGACAGGGGGTACTGAAGCTTTCTTT	CSAGTSGTGGTEAFF
TRBV20-1	TRBD2	TRBJ2-1	-	TGCAGTGCTCCAAGCGGGGGGTACAATGAGCAGTTCTTC	CSAPSGGYNEQFF
TRBV15	-	TRBJ1-6	many	TGTGCCACCAGCAGAGATGGCCAGGGGTATTCACCCCTCCACTTT	CATSRDGQGYSPLHF
TRBV5-1	-	TRBJ2-2	-	TGCGCCAGCAGCTTAAATAGAGGAGCCAACACCGGGGAGCTGTTTTTT	CASSLNRGANTGELFF
TRBV10-3	-	TRBJ1-2	-	TGTGCCATCAGGCCAGGCGGGAGAGGGACCTACTATGGCTACACCTTC	CAIRPGGRGTYYGYTF
TRBV20-1	TRBD1	TRBJ1-5	-	TGCAGTGCTAGAGCGGGAGGGGGCTTCAGGAGCAATCAGCCCCAGCATTTT	CSARAGGGFRSNQPQHF
TRBV2	TRBD1	TRBJ1-2	few	TGTGCCACCCTTAGAGGGACAGGAGTACATGGCTACACCTTC	CATLRGTGVHGYTF
TRBV7-3	-	TRBJ2-1	-	TGTGCCAGCAGCTTCGGCGACAGCATAAACAATGAGCAGTTCTTC	CASSFGDSINNEQFF
TRBV19	TRBD1	TRBJ2-7	many	TGTGCCAGTAGTCCGGAGGGACAGGGCTACGAGCAGTACTTC	CASSPEGQGYEQYF
TRBV7-9	-	TRBJ1-1	many	TGTGCCAGCAGCCGGGTCCGGGGGCAGGTGGGTGAAGCTTTCTTT	CASSRVRGQVGEAFF
TRBV10-3	TRBD1	TRBJ1-1	many	TGTGCCATCAGCTATCAGGGGGCTTTCTCTGAAGCTTTCTTT	CAISYQGAFSEAFF
TRBV20-1	TRBD2	TRBJ2-1	few	TGCAGTGCTAGCTGGACTAGCGAGCAGTTCTTC	CSASWTSEQFF
TRBV10-3	TRBD1	TRBJ1-5	many	TGTGCCATCAGTGACGGACAGGGCAATCAGCCCCAGCATTTT	CAISDGQGNQPQHF
TRBV3-1	-	TRBJ1-2	-	TGTGCCAGCAGCCAAGACCTGGATGGCTACACCTTC	CASSQDLDGYTF
TRBV20-1	TRBD1	TRBJ2-6	-	TGCAGTGCCAGCTCTTCTGGACAGGGACGCTCTGGGGCCAACGTCCTGACTTTC	CSASSSGQGRSGANVLTF
TRBV2	-	TRBJ1-5	many	TGTGCCAGCAGTGAGGGAGGGATCCAGCCCCAGCATTTT	CASSEGGIQPQHF
TRBV29-1	TRBD1	TRBJ1-2	-	TGCAGCTGGACAGGGGGCCGGGGGGATGGCTACACCTTC	CSWTGGRGDGYTF
TRBV10-3	-	TRBJ1-2	-	TGTGCCAGCACCCATCCCCGAGCCGATAACTATGGCTACACCTTC	CASTHPRADNYGYTF
TRBV12-3/TRBV12-4	TRBD1	TRBJ1-5	few	TGTGCCAGCAGAACTGAACCGGGACAGGGTTATCAGCCCCAGCATTTT	CASRTEPGQGYQPQHF
TRBV5-1	-	TRBJ2-7	many	TGCGCCAGCAGCTTGAAGCCAGGGGAAGTGTACGAGCAGTACTTC	CASSLKPGEVYEQYF
TRBV7-2	TRBD2	TRBJ2-3	-	TGTGCCAGCAGCTTGGCCGGGGGGGCCGATACGCAGTATTTT	CASSLAGGADTQYF
TRBV2	-	TRBJ1-5	many	TGTGCCAGCGGACGGGGCGGAGATCAGCCCCAGCATTTT	CASGRGGDQPQHF
TRBV7-2	TRBD2	TRBJ2-2	-	TGTGCCAGCAGCCCGGGACTAGCGGGAGAGGCCGGGGAGCTGTTTTTT	CASSPGLAGEAGELFF
TRBV20-1	-	TRBJ2-7	many	TGCAGTGCTAGAGACCTGGGGCCCTCCTACGAGCAGTACTTC	CSARDLGPSYEQYF
TRBV11-2	-	TRBJ2-3	-	TGCGCCAGCAGCCAAGTATTGAGCACAGATACGCAGTATTTT	CASSQVLSTDTQYF
TRBV29-1	-	TRBJ2-5	many	TGCAGCGTTCTGTTGGTGGGAGAGACCCAGTACTTC	CSVLLVGETQYF